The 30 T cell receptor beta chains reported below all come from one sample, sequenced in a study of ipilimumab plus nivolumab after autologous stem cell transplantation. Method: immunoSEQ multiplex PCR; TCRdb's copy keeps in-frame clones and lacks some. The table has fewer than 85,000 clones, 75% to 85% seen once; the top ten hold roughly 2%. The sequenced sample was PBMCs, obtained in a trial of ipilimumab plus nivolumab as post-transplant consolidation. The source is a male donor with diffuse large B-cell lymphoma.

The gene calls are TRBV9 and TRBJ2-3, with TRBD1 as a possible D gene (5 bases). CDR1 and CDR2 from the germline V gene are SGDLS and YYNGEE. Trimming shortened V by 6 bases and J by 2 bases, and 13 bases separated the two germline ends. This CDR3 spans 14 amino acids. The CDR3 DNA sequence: TGTGCCAGCACCCAGGGCCGCTCCACAGATACGCAGTATTTT. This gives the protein CASTQGRSTDTQYF.

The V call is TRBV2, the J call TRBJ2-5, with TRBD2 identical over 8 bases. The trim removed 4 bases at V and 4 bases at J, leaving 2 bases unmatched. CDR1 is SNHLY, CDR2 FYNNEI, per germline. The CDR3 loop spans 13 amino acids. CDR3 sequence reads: CASSGSGGETQYF. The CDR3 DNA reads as TGTGCCAGCAGTGGGAGCGGGGGAGAGACCCAGTACTTC.

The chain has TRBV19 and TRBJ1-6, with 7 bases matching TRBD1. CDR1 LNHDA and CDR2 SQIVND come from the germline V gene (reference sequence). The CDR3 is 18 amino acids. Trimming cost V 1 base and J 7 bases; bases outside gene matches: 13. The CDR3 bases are TGTGCCAGTAGTATAGGATTTGGAGGGGGCGCAGCGAATTCACCCCTCCACTTT. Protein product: CASSIGFGGGAANSPLHF.

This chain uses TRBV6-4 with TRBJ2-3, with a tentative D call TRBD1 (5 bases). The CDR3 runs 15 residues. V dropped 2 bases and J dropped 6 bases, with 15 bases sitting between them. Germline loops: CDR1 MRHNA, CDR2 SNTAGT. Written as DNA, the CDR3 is TGTGCCAGCAGTGACCGTCCAGGGTACAGCGATACGCAGTATTTT. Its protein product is CASSDRPGYSDTQYF.

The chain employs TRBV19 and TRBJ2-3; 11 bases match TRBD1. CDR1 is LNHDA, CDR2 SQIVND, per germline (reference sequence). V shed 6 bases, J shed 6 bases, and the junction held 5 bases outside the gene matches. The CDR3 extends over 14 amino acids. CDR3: CASREDRGPDTQYF. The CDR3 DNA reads TGTGCCAGTAGGGAGGACAGGGGGCCCGATACGCAGTATTTT.

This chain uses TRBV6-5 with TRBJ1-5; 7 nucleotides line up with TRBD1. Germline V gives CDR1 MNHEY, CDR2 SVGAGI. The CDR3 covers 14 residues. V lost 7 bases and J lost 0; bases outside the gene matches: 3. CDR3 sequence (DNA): TGTGCCAGCATCTCAGGGGGTAGCAATCAGCCCCAGCATTTT. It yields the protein CASISGGSNQPQHF.

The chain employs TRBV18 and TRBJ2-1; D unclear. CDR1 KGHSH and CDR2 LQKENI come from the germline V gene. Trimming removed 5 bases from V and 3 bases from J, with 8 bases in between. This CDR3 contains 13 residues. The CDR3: CASSGAGYNEQFF. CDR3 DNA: TGTGCCAGCTCAGGTGCAGGCTACAATGAGCAGTTCTTC.

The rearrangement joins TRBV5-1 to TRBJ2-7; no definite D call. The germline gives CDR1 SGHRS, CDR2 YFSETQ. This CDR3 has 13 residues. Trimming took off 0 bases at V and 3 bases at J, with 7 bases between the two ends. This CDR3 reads CASSLEPDYEQYF. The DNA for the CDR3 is TGCGCCAGCAGCTTGGAGCCCGACTACGAGCAGTACTTC.

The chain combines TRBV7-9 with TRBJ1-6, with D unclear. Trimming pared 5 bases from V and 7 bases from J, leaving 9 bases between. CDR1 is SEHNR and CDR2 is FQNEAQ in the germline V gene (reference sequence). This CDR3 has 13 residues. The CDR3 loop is CASSADGNSPLHF. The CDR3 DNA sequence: TGTGCCAGCAGCGCCGACGGAAATTCACCCCTCCACTTT.

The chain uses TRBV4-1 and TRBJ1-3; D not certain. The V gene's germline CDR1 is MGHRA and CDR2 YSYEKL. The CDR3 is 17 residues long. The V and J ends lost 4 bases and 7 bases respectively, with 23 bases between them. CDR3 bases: TGCGCCAGCAGCCGGGCAGTCGTTCGGGGAGGGCTGAACACCATATATTTT. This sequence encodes CASSRAVVRGGLNTIYF.

The CDR3: CASSPSGLNTEAFF. As DNA, the CDR3 is TGTGCCAGCTCACCATCGGGGTTGAACACTGAAGCTTTCTTT. V and J are TRBV18 and TRBJ1-1; D is unclear. Germline CDR1 reads KGHSH; CDR2 reads LQKENI. This CDR3 spans 14 amino acids. The germline V and J ends were trimmed by 2 bases and 0 bases, with 7 bases remaining between them.

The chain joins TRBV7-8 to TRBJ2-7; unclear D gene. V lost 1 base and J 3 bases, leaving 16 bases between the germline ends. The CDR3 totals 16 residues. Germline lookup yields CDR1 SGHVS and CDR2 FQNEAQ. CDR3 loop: CASSLEGLGHSYEQYF. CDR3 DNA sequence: TGTGCCAGCAGCTTAGAGGGTTTGGGTCATAGCTACGAGCAGTACTTC.

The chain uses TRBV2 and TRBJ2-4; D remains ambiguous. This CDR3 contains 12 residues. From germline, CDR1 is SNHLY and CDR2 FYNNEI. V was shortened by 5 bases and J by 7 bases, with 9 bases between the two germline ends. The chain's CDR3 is CASSRPRNIQYF. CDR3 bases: TGTGCCAGCAGTCGACCTAGGAACATTCAGTACTTC.

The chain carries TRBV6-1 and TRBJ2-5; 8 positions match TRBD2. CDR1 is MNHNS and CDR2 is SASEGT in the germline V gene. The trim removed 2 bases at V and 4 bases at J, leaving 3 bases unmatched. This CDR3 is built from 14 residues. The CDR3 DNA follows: TGTGCCAGCAGTGAACGGGCGGGGGGAGAGACCCAGTACTTC. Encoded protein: CASSERAGGETQYF.

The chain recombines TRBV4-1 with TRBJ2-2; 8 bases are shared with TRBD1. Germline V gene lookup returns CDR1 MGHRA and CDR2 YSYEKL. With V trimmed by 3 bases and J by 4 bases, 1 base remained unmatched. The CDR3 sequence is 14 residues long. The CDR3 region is CASSQDRVTGELFF. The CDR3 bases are TGCGCCAGCAGCCAGGACAGGGTCACCGGGGAGCTGTTTTTT.

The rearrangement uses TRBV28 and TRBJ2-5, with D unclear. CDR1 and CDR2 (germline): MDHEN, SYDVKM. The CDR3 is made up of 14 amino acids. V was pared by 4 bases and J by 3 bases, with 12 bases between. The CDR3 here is CASSSPGREETQYF. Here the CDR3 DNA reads TGTGCCAGCAGTTCTCCGGGCCGCGAAGAGACCCAGTACTTC.

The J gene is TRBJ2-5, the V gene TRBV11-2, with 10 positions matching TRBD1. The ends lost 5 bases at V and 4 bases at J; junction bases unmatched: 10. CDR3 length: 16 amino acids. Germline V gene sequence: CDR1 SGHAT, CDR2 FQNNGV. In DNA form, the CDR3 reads TGTGCCAGCAGCCTAAGACAGGGGGCTTGGTTAGAGACCCAGTACTTC. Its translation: CASSLRQGAWLETQYF.

CDR3 nucleotides: TGCACCAGCAGCCCGTTAGAGGGACAGGGGGCGGTCGAGCAGTACTTC. Protein: CTSSPLEGQGAVEQYF. This sequence joins TRBV1 and TRBJ2-7; TRBD1, the table's D call, was not compared with the DNA. TRBV1 is an annotated pseudogene. The CDR3 length is 16 residues.

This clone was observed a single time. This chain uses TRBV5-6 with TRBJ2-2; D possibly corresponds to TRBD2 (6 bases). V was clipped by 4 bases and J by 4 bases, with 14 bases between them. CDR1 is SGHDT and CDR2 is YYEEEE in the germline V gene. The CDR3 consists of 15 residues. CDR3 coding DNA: TGTGCCAGCAGCCCCGCGGGGTATCTCACCGGGGAGCTGTTTTTT. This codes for CASSPAGYLTGELFF.

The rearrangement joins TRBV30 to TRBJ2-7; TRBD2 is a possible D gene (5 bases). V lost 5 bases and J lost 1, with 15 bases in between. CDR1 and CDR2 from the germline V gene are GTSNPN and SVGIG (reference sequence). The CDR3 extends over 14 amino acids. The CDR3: CAWGETVSSYEQYF. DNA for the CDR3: TGTGCCTGGGGGGAGACTGTTTCTTCCTACGAGCAGTACTTC.

Here the CDR3 reads CASSRIGLAVGRKETQYF. The CDR3 DNA reads TGTGCCAGTAGTAGGATCGGACTAGCGGTAGGAAGGAAAGAGACCCAGTACTTC. The V gene is TRBV19, the J gene TRBJ2-5, with TRBD2 matching over 10 bases. The CDR3 sequence is 18 residues long. V gave up 4 bases and J gave up 3 bases; unmatched junction bases: 14. Germline-derived CDR1 and CDR2 are LNHDA and SQIVND (reference sequence).

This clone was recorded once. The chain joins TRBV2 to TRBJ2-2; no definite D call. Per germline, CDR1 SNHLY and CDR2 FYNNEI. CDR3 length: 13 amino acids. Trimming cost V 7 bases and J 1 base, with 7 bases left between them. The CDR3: CASKRENTGELFF. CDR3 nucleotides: TGTGCCAGCAAAAGGGAGAACACCGGGGAGCTGTTTTTT.

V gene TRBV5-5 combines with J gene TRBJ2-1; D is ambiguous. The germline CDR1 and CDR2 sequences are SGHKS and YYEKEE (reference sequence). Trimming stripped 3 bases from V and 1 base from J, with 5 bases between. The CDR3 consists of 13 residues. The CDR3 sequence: CASSYGSYNEQFF. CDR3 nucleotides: TGTGCCAGCAGCTACGGATCCTACAATGAGCAGTTCTTC.

The CDR3 DNA follows: TGTGCCAGCAGGAGAAGCGGCACCTACGAGCAGTACTTC. Translation: CASRRSGTYEQYF. The J gene is TRBJ2-5, the V gene TRBV28, with D possibly matching TRBD2 (5 bases). The tail of the sequence fits TRBJ2-7 better, so the J call may be wrong. The CDR3 is 13 amino acids. Germline CDR1 MDHEN, CDR2 SYDVKM.

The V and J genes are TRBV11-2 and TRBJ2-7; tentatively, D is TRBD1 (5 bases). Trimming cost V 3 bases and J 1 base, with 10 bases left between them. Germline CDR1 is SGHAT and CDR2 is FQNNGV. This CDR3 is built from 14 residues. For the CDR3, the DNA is TGTGCCAGCAGCTTTCGTAGACAGTCCTACGAGCAGTACTTC. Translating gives CASSFRRQSYEQYF.

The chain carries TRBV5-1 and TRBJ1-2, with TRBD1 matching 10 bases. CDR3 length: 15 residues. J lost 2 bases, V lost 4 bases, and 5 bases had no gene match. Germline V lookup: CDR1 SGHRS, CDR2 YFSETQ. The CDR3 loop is CASSGKTGGNYGYTF. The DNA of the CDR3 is TGCGCCAGCAGCGGGAAGACAGGGGGCAACTATGGCTACACCTTC.

The CDR3 nucleotides read TGTGCCAGCAGCCAGGCCGGGACAGGGGAAATGTATGGCTACACCTTC. Its translation is CASSQAGTGEMYGYTF. The chain uses TRBV7-4 and TRBJ1-2; the match to TRBD1 covers 10 bases. CDR1 and CDR2 from the germline V gene are SGHVT and SQSDAQ. CDR3 length equals 16 residues. V was pared by 5 bases and J by 5 bases, with 11 bases of the junction left unmatched.

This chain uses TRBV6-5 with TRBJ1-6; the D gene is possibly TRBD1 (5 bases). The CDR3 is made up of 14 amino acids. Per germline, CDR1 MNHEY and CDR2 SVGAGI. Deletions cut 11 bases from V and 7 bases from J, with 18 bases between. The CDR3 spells CASQEGLRNSPLHF. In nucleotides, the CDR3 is TGTGCCTCACAAGAGGGGTTGCGGAATTCACCCCTCCACTTT.

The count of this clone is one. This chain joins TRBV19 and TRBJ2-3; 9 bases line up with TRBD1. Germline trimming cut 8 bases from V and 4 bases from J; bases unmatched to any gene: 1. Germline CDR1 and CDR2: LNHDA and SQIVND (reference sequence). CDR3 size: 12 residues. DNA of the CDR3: TGTGCCAGTGGACAGGGGTCAGATACGCAGTATTTT. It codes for CASGQGSDTQYF.

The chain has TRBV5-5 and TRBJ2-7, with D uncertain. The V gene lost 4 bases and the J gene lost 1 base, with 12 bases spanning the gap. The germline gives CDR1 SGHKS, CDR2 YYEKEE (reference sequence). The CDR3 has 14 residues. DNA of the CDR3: TGTGCCAGCAGCCCAAACGACAATTCCTACGAGCAGTACTTC. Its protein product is CASSPNDNSYEQYF.